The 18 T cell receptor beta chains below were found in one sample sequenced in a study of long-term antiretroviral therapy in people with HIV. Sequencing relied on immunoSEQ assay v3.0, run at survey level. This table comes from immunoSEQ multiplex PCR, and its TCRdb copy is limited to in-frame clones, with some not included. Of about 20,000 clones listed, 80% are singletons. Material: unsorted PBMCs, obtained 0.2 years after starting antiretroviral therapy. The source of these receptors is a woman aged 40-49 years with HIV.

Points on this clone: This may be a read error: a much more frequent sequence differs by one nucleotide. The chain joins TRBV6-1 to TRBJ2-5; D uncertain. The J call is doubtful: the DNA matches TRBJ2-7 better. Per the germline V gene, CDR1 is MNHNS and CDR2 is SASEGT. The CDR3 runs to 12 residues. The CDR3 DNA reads TGTGCCAGCAGTGAGAGCTCCTACGAGCAGTACTTC. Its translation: CASSESSYEQYF.

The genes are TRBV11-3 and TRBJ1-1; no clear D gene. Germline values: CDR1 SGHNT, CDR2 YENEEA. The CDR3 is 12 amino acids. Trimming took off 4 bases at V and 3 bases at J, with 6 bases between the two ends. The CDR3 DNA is TGTGCCAGCAGCTCTGGGGACACTGAAGCTTTCTTT. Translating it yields CASSSGDTEAFF.

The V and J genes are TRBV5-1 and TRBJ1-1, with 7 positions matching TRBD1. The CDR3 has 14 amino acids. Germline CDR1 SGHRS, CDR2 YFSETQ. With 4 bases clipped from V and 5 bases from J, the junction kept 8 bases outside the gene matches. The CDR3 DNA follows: TGCGCCAGCAGCGTATTAGACAGGGCTACTGAAGCTTTCTTT. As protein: CASSVLDRATEAFF. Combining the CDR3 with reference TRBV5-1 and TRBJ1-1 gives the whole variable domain KAGVTQTPRYLIKTRGQQVTLSCSPISGHRSVSWYQQTPGQGLQFLFEYFSETQRNKGNFPGRFSGRQFSNSRSEMNVSTLELGDSALYLCASSVLDRATEAFFGQGTRLTVV.

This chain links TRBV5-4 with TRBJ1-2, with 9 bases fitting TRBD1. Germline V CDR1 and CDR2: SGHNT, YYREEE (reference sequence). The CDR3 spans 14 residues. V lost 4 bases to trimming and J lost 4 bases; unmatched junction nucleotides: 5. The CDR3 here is CASSPPGQGYGYTF. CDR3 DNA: TGTGCCAGCAGCCCGCCGGGACAGGGCTATGGCTACACCTTC.

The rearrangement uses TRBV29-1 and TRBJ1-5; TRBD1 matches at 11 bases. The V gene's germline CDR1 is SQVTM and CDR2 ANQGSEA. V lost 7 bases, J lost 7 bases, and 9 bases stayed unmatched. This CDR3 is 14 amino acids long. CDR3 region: CSAGQGAGGQPQHF. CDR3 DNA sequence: TGCAGCGCAGGACAGGGGGCAGGCGGGCAGCCCCAGCATTTT.

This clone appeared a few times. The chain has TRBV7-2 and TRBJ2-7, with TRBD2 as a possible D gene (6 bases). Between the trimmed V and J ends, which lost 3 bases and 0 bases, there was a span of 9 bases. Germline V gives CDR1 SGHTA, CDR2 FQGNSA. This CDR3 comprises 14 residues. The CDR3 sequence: CASSLAGSSYEQYF. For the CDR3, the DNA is TGTGCCAGCAGCTTGGCGGGAAGCTCCTACGAGCAGTACTTC.

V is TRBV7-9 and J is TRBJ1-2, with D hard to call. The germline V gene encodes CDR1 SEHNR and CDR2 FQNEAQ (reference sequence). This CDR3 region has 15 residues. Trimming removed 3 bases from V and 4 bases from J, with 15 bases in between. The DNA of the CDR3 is TGTGCCAGCAGCTTGTATGGGGAACCTTCCTATGGCTACACCTTC. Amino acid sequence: CASSLYGEPSYGYTF.

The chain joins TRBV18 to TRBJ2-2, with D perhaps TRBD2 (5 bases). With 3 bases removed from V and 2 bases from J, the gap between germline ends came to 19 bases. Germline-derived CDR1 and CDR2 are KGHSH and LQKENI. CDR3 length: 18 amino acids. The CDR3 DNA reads TGTGCCAGCTCACCCGTTGTCAGCCCCTCGGGAAACACCGGGGAGCTGTTTTTT. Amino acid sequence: CASSPVVSPSGNTGELFF.

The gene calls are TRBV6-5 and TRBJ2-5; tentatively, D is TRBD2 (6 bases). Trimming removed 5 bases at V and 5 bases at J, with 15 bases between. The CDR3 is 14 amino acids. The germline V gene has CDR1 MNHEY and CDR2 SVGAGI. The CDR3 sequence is CASSTWTNRETQYF. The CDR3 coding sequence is TGTGCCAGCAGTACCTGGACTAATCGGGAGACCCAGTACTTC.

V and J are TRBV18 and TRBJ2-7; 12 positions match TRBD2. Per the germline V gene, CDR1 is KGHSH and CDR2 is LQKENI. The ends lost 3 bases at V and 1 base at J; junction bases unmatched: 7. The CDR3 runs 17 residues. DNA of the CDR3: TGTGCCAGCTCACCTTCGCTAGCGGGAGGGTGGTCCTACGAGCAGTACTTC. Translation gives CASSPSLAGGWSYEQYF.

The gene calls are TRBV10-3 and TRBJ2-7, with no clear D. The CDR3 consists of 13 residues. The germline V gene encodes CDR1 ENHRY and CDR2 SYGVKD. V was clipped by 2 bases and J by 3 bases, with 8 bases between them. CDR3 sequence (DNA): TGTGCCATCAGTGAGGGTTGGGGCTACGAGCAGTACTTC. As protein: CAISEGWGYEQYF.

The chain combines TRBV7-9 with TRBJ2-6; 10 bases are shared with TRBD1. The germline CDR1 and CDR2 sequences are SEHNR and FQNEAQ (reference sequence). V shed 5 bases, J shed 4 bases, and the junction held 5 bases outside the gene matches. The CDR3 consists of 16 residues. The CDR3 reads CASSRDRGPGANVLTF. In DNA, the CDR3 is TGTGCCAGCAGCCGAGACAGGGGGCCAGGGGCCAACGTCCTGACTTTC. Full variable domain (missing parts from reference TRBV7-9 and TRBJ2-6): DTGVSQNPRHKITKRGQNVTFRCDPISEHNRLYWYRQTLGQGPEFLTYFQNEAQLEKSRLLSDRFSAERPKGSFSTLEIQRTEQGDSAMYLCASSRDRGPGANVLTFGAGSRLTVL.

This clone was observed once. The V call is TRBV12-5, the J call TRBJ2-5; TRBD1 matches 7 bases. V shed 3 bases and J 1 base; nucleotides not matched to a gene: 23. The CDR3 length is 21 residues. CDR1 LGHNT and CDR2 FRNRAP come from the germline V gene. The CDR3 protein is CASGFWTKDRSRKGAQETQYF. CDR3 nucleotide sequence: TGTGCTAGTGGTTTTTGGACAAAGGACAGAAGCAGGAAGGGGGCCCAAGAGACCCAGTACTTC.

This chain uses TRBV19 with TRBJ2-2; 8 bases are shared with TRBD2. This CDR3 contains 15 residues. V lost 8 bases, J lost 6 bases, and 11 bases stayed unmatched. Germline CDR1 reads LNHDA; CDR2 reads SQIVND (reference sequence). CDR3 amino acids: CASRGGLVWSGELFF. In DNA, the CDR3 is TGTGCCAGTCGTGGGGGACTAGTCTGGTCCGGGGAGCTGTTTTTT.

The CDR3 region is CASSLGGRNQPQHF. The CDR3 bases are TGTGCCAGCAGTTTGGGGGGAAGAAATCAGCCCCAGCATTTT. The genes are TRBV28 and TRBJ1-5; D perhaps matches TRBD1 (5 bases). Trimming shortened V by 3 bases and J by 4 bases, and 10 bases separated the two germline ends. The CDR3 spans 14 residues. Germline V gene data show CDR1 as MDHEN and CDR2 as SYDVKM.

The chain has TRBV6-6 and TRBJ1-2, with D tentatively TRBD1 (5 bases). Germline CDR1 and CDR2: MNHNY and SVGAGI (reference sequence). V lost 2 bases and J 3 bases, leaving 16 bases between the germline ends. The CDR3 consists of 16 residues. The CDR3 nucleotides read TGTGCCAGCAGTTACCCGCTTGGGGCGGAGGACTATGGCTACACCTTC. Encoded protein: CASSYPLGAEDYGYTF.

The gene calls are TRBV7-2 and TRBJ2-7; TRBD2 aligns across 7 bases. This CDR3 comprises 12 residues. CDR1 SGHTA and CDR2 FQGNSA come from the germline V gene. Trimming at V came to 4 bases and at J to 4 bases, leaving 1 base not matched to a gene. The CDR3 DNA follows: TGTGCCAGCAGCTGGGGGGGGTACGAGCAGTACTTC. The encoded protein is CASSWGGYEQYF.

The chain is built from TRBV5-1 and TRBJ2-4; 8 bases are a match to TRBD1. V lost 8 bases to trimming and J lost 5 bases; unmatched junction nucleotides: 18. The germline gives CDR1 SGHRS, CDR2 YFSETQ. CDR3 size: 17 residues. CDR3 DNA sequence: TGCGCCAGGAGGACAGGGTTAATCTTTGGTCGGGAAAACATTCAGTACTTC. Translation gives CARRTGLIFGRENIQYF.